Following are 6 T cell receptor beta chains from one sample sequenced in a study of neurological immune-mediated disorders. Each CDR3 protein is one row after TCRdb ran MiXCR on the 5' RACE reads. The repertoire holds 45,000 or so distinct CDR3 sequences, with around 2.9% as singletons. The sample consisted of PBMCs. The receptors here all came from a woman aged 50 to 60 with multiple sclerosis.

This clonotype showed up many times. The chain combines TRBV5-1 with TRBJ1-1; D might be TRBD1 (5 bases). CDR1 SGHRS and CDR2 YFSETQ come from the germline V gene. This CDR3 has 13 residues. Trimming cost V 0 bases and J 6 bases, with 9 bases left between them. The CDR3 loop is CASSLGDGAEAFF. The CDR3 DNA sequence: TGCGCCAGCAGCTTGGGGGACGGCGCTGAAGCTTTCTTT.

This clonotype has at least ten counts. The chain couples TRBV11-2 to TRBJ2-5; 9 bases map to TRBD2. CDR3 length: 16 amino acids. The V segment lost 5 bases and the J segment 2 bases; nucleotides outside the gene matches: 9. Germline CDR1 reads SGHAT; CDR2 reads FQNNGV. CDR3 nucleotide sequence: TGTGCCAGCAGCCCTCGGGTAGCGGGGGATCAAGAGACCCAGTACTTC. This codes for CASSPRVAGDQETQYF.

Ten or more counts support this clonotype. The rearrangement uses TRBV6-6 and TRBJ1-4; 7 bases line up with TRBD1. This CDR3 contains 14 residues. Germline CDR1 reads MNHNY; CDR2 reads SVGAGI (reference sequence). With 4 bases clipped from V and 6 bases from J, the junction kept 5 bases outside the gene matches. CDR3: CASSSHDRDEKLFF. The DNA for the CDR3 is TGTGCCAGCAGTTCCCACGACAGGGATGAAAAACTGTTTTTT.

Ten or more counts support this clonotype. The V gene is TRBV12-3 or TRBV12-4, the J gene TRBJ2-3; the D is unclear. V was clipped by 1 base and J by 3 bases, with 11 bases between them. This CDR3 contains 15 residues. CDR3 region: CASSLDGLPTDTQYF. The CDR3 nucleotides are TGTGCCAGCAGTTTAGACGGGCTACCAACAGATACGCAGTATTTT.

This clonotype was counted ten times or more. The chain is built from TRBV5-1 and TRBJ1-2; TRBD1 agrees at 7 bases. V gave up 3 bases and J gave up 4 bases; unmatched junction bases: 3. The CDR3 runs to 13 residues. CDR1 and CDR2 from the germline V gene are SGHRS and YFSETQ. The CDR3 DNA is TGCGCCAGCAGCTGGACAGGTGCCTATGGCTACACCTTC. Residues: CASSWTGAYGYTF.

This clonotype came up many times. The chain joins TRBV6-5 to TRBJ2-7; D gene uncertain. Trimming stripped 6 bases from V and 3 bases from J, with 18 bases between. CDR1 MNHEY and CDR2 SVGAGI come from the germline V gene. CDR3 length: 15 residues. The CDR3 region is CASRPQSGLSYEQYF. As DNA, the CDR3 is TGTGCCAGCAGACCCCAGTCTGGTCTGAGCTACGAGCAGTACTTC.